This is a list of T cell receptor beta chains from one sample in a study of T cell clonotyping in hematopoietic cell transplantation. Repertoires were generated with immunoSEQ multiplex PCR, while TCRdb's copy carries only in-frame clones and drops some. The sample shows about 16,000 clones, roughly 88% of them seen only once. The sample was peripheral blood mononuclear cells. The receptors were sampled from a woman in her thirties or forties in good health. Some clones in this sample may be carry-over from other donors' samples. The CDR3 runs from the conserved cysteine through the conserved F or W. D genes are given only for firm matches. Expanded clones are given a class, and other clones once, few, many or no size at all.

-,TRBV7-9,TRBJ1-2,-,CASSLAGGDYGYTF,TGTGCCAGCAGCTTAGCGGGGGGGGACTATGGCTACACCTTC
TRBD2,TRBV5-6,TRBJ2-7,-,CASSFLAGGPYEQYF,TGTGCCAGCAGCTTTCTAGCGGGAGGACCCTACGAGCAGTACTTC
-,TRBV5-4,TRBJ1-1,-,CASSLLGENTEAFF,TGTGCCAGCAGCTTGTTAGGCGAGAACACTGAAGCTTTCTTT
-,TRBV27,TRBJ1-1,once,CASSSGASYTEAFF,TGTGCCAGCAGTTCTGGGGCCTCGTACACTGAAGCTTTCTTT
-,TRBV29-1,TRBJ2-1,-,CSVEDPDRSSYNEQFF,TGCAGCGTTGAAGACCCTGACAGGTCGTCCTACAATGAGCAGTTCTTC
TRBD1,TRBV7-8,TRBJ1-2,-,CASSDYGDRGHGYTF,TGTGCCAGCAGCGACTATGGGGACAGGGGCCATGGCTACACTTTC
TRBD1,TRBV19,TRBJ2-7,-,CASNSQGGSYEQYF,TGTGCCAGTAACTCACAGGGGGGTTCCTACGAGCAGTACTTC
TRBD2,TRBV19,TRBJ2-7,once,CASSSGTSGGSYEQYF,TGTGCCAGTAGTTCAGGGACTAGCGGGGGGTCCTACGAGCAGTACTTC
TRBD1,TRBV30,TRBJ1-2,-,CAVEGQGAGYTF,TGTGCGGTGGAGGGACAGGGGGCTGGCTACACCTTC
-,TRBV5-1,TRBJ1-4,-,CASSLTVRNEKLFF,TGCGCCAGCAGCCTGACAGTACGAAATGAAAAACTGTTTTTT
-,TRBV2,TRBJ2-3,-,CASSEVTTDTQYF,TGTGCCAGCAGTGAAGTAACCACAGATACGCAGTATTTT
-,TRBV30,TRBJ1-1,-,CAWSVSGEAFF,TGTGCCTGGAGTGTATCAGGGGAAGCTTTCTTT
-,TRBV6-5,TRBJ2-7,-,CASSLRPSFNEQYF,TGTGCCAGCAGCTTAAGACCTAGCTTTAACGAGCAGTACTTC
TRBD1,TRBV19,TRBJ2-7,-,CASKRTGEQDEQYF,TGTGCCAGTAAAAGGACAGGGGAACAGGACGAGCAGTACTTC
TRBD1,TRBV7-2,TRBJ2-7,-,CASSLDGTGAYEQYF,TGTGCCAGCAGCTTAGACGGGACAGGGGCCTACGAGCAGTACTTC
-,TRBV4-3,TRBJ2-2,-,CASSQDPAGDTGELFF,TGCGCCAGCAGCCAAGATCCAGCGGGCGACACCGGGGAGCTGTTTTTT
TRBD1,TRBV19,TRBJ2-7,-,CASSIAESGTGFYEQYF,TGTGCCAGTAGTATAGCCGAAAGCGGGACAGGGTTTTACGAGCAGTACTTC
-,TRBV10-3,TRBJ1-2,-,CAISDIEGSNYGYTF,TGTGCCATCAGTGATATCGAGGGTTCTAACTATGGCTACACCTTC
-,TRBV7-2,TRBJ1-3,-,CASSDRGNTIYF,TGTGCCAGCAGCGACCGAGGGAACACCATATATTTT
-,TRBV2,TRBJ2-5,-,CASSPDRGPGETQYF,TGTGCCAGCAGTCCCGACCGGGGGCCCGGAGAGACCCAGTACTTC
TRBD1,TRBV7-2,TRBJ1-1,-,CASSPDRGYAEAFF,TGTGCCAGCAGCCCGGACAGGGGGTATGCTGAAGCTTTCTTT
TRBD2,TRBV27,TRBJ2-7,-,CASSRTSGRGGDEQYF,TGTGCCAGCAGTCGGACTAGCGGGAGAGGTGGCGACGAGCAGTACTTC
-,TRBV27,TRBJ1-2,-,CASSPLRAVGYTF,TGTGCCAGCAGCCCTTTAAGGGCCGTAGGCTACACCTTC
TRBD1,TRBV30,TRBJ1-1,-,CAWIVQGNPEASF,TGTGCCTGGATAGTACAGGGGAACCCTGAAGCTTCCTTT
-,TRBV6-1,TRBJ1-1,-,CASTPGAMNTEAFF,TGTGCCAGCACCCCGGGGGCGATGAACACTGAAGCTTTCTTT
-,TRBV30,TRBJ1-1,-,CAWTPGAAEAFF,TGTGCCTGGACTCCAGGGGCGGCTGAAGCTTTCTTT
-,TRBV19,TRBJ1-2,once,CASSSSDYGYTF,TGTGCCAGTAGTTCGTCGGACTATGGCTACACCTTC
-,TRBV6-5,TRBJ2-1,-,CASSYESSSHHNEQFF,TGTGCCAGCAGTTACGAGTCATCAAGCCATCACAATGAGCAGTTCTTC
-,TRBV4-2,TRBJ2-7,-,CASSQDRDLYYEQCF,TGTGCCAGCAGCCAAGACAGGGACCTCTACTACGAGCAGTGCTTC
-,TRBV10-3,TRBJ1-1,-,CAISESVIKNTEAFF,TGTGCCATCAGTGAGTCTGTCATTAAGAACACTGAAGCTTTCTTT
TRBD1,TRBV29-1,TRBJ2-3,-,CSAQGQGVADTQYF,TGCAGCGCCCAGGGACAGGGGGTCGCAGATACGCAGTATTTT
-,TRBV28,TRBJ2-7,-,CASSYPEQKIF,TGTGCCAGCAGTTACCCAGAACAGAAGATCTTC
TRBD1,TRBV7-9,TRBJ2-1,-,CASSAKPGQGSYNEQFF,TGTGCCAGCAGCGCCAAACCGGGACAGGGCTCCTACAATGAGCAGTTCTTC
TRBD1,TRBV28,TRBJ2-3,-,CASSSGTGVTDTQYF,TGTGCCAGCAGCTCCGGGACAGGGGTCACAGATACGCAGTATTTT
-,TRBV28,TRBJ1-1,-,CASSSDTLGVNTEAFF,TGTGCCAGCAGTTCAGACACCCTGGGAGTGAACACTGAAGCTTTCTTT
-,TRBV7-9,TRBJ1-1,few,CASSSYTEAFF,TGTGCCAGCAGTTCGTATACTGAAGCTTTCTTT
-,TRBV30,TRBJ1-2,-,CAWSKLRYGYTF,TGTGCCTGGAGTAAGCTGCGCTATGGCTACACCTTC
-,TRBV5-7,TRBJ1-2,medium-sized,CASSLTRRGGSLSNYGYTF,TGTGCCAGCAGCCTGACAAGGCGTGGTGGCAGCCTCTCTAACTATGGCTACACCTTC
TRBD1,TRBV5-1,TRBJ1-1,-,CASSRQGGRTEAFF,TGCGCCAGCAGCAGACAGGGAGGAAGAACTGAAGCTTTCTTT
-,TRBV6-1,TRBJ1-5,-,CASRENQPQHF,TGTGCCAGCAGAGAAAATCAGCCCCAGCATTTT
-,TRBV5-4,TRBJ1-5,-,CASSLGTTGDQPQHF,TGTGCCAGCAGCTTGGGAACAACTGGGGACCAGCCCCAGCATTTT
-,TRBV13,TRBJ2-5,-,CASGGRWETQYF,TGTGCCAGCGGGGGGCGATGGGAGACCCAGTACTTC
TRBD1,TRBV9,TRBJ1-2,-,CASSVGEGRQGGHGYTF,TGTGCCAGCAGCGTAGGGGAGGGGAGACAGGGGGGTCATGGCTACACCTTC
-,TRBV7-9,TRBJ2-7,-,CASSLTGARDYEQYF,TGTGCCAGCAGCTTAACCGGGGCGAGGGATTACGAGCAGTACTTC
-,TRBV6-6,TRBJ1-5,-,CASSYSRLSLNQPQHF,TGTGCCAGCAGTTACTCGCGTTTGTCCCTCAATCAGCCCCAGCATTTT
-,TRBV9,TRBJ2-2,-,CASSPRGAYTGELFF,TGTGCCAGCAGCCCCCGGGGGGCTTACACCGGGGAGCTGTTTTTT
-,TRBV11-3,TRBJ2-4,-,CASSTDREGKNIQYF,TGTGCCAGCAGCACGGACAGGGAGGGCAAAAACATTCAGTACTTC
-,TRBV29-1,TRBJ2-7,-,CSAREDPNEQYF,TGCAGCGCCAGGGAGGACCCCAACGAGCAGTACTTC